Frequency places the clone carrying this T cell receptor beta chain as medium-sized (0.01 to 0.1%). Some 39,000 genome equivalents of blood DNA were amplified for TRB. This sample stems from a study of T cell clusters in autoimmune cytopenias. CDR3 size: 18 residues. Germline CDR1 reads MNHEY; CDR2 reads SVGAGI. TRB was amplified by touch-down multiplex PCR, primer pools A and B combined. TCRdb reprocessed the multiplex PCR reads, keeping one entry per CDR3 protein, no DNA. Its clone listing holds about 7,400 distinct CDR3 sequences. The receptor comes from a human donor with an autoimmune cytopenia or autoimmune hepatitis (not recorded which). What was sequenced was peripheral blood. The chain links TRBV6-5 to TRBJ2-3; checking the TCRdb D call of TRBD2 is not possible without DNA. The CDR3 loop is CASSLRGPSGLRGGTQYF.